Below, 32 T cell receptor beta chains from the same sample are listed, as sequenced in a study of T cell clonality in common variable immunodeficiency. Study-wide points: Common variable immunodeficiency TCR beta sequences reportedly had fewer deletions and N-nucleotide insertions.

Clones were read by immunoSEQ multiplex PCR, and TCRdb kept only the in-frame ones, dropping some. The sample was found to contain just over 25,000 clones, and every one recurs. No cognate antigen is known for these TCRs. Sequencing was performed on peripheral blood mononuclear cells. Source of these receptors: a human donor with common variable immunodeficiency.

This clone was detected many times. The CDR3 region is CASSSSGSDNEQFF. Incomplete CDR3 DNA: TGTGCCAGCTCATCTAGCGGGAGTGACAATGAG. The chain is built from TRBV18 and TRBJ2-1; 10 bases agree with TRBD2. The read finishes 3 residues shy of the CDR3 end, and the germline J gene is used to complete it. CDR1 is KGHSH, CDR2 LQKENI, per germline. This CDR3 has 14 amino acids. The V and J ends lost 5 bases and 5 bases, in that order; junction bases with no gene match: 3.

With regard to this clone: The read ends 3 residues before the CDR3 terminus; that terminus is restored from the germline J gene. V gene TRBV19 combines with J gene TRBJ1-2; TRBD1 agrees at 9 bases. The germline V gene has CDR1 LNHDA and CDR2 SQIVND (reference sequence). CDR3 length equals 15 residues. This CDR3 is CASSVKPGQGRGYTF. The CDR3 DNA, read in part, is TGTGCCAGTAGTGTGAAACCGGGACAGGGTCGCGGC.

This clone was detected ten times or more. The read gets to within 3 residues of the CDR3 end, and the germline J gene fills in the rest. The chain is built from TRBV5-5 and TRBJ1-2; 7 nucleotides line up with TRBD1. This CDR3 spans 15 amino acids. The germline CDR1 and CDR2 sequences are SGHKS and YYEKEE (reference sequence). The junction had 2 bases not matched to a gene; V was cut back by 0 bases and J by 0 bases. This CDR3 reads CASSLGDSANYGYTF. CDR3 DNA (partial): TGTGCCAGCAGCTTGGGGGACAGCGCTAACTATGGC.

A remark on this clone: The read halts 3 residues ahead of the CDR3 end, with the missing end drawn from the germline J gene. The chain is built from TRBV6-1 and TRBJ1-2; D perhaps matches TRBD1 (6 bases). Germline V gives CDR1 MNHNS, CDR2 SASEGT. Trimming removed 0 bases at V and 1 base at J, with 9 bases between. The CDR3 is made up of 15 amino acids. The DNA read from the CDR3 is TGTGCCAGCAGTGAAGCCGGGGGGCTTAACTATGGC. Translating it yields CASSEAGGLNYG. The entire CDR3 protein is CASSEAGGLNYGYTF.

The sample holds a few counts of this clone. Sequencing ends 3 residues short of the CDR3 end; the germline J gene provides the rest. This chain uses TRBV6-2 or TRBV6-3 with TRBJ1-4; D gene uncertain. V dropped 0 bases and J dropped 7 bases, with 12 bases sitting between them. The germline V gene has CDR1 MNHEY and CDR2 SVGEGT. The CDR3 length is 15 residues. This chain's CDR3 is CASSYSAGLGEKLFF. The DNA read from the CDR3 is TGTGCCAGCAGTTACTCGGCCGGGTTGGGTGAAAAA.

At least ten counts were recorded for this clone. The missing CDR3 end, 3 residues past where the read stops, is filled in from the germline J gene. The chain joins TRBV5-1 to TRBJ2-5, with 7 bases that match TRBD1. Looked up from germline, CDR1 is SGHRS and CDR2 is YFSETQ. V lost 3 bases to trimming and J lost 2 bases; unmatched junction nucleotides: 7. CDR3 length equals 15 residues. The CDR3 sequence is CASSYGDRGQETQYF. Incomplete CDR3 DNA: TGCGCCAGCAGCTATGGGGACAGAGGACAAGAGACC.

In the case of this clone: The CDR3 goes on 3 residues after the read ends, and that part is filled in from the germline J gene. V is TRBV5-1 and J is TRBJ2-7; TRBD1 might be the D (7 bases). In germline, CDR1 is SGHRS, CDR2 YFSETQ. This CDR3 is 14 amino acids long. Trimming shortened V by 4 bases and J by 5 bases, and 16 bases separated the two germline ends. The CDR3 bases that were read are TGCGCCAGCAGCCTGGCGGGACAGACCCACGAG. Amino acids: CASSLAGQTHE. The full CDR3 reads CASSLAGQTHEQYF.

This clone turned up a few times. The sequenced part of the CDR3 DNA is TGTGCCAGTAAGCGGGACAGGGACACCGGGGAG. Translated: CASKRDRDTGE. The whole CDR3 sequence is CASKRDRDTGELFF. The gene calls are TRBV19 and TRBJ2-2; 9 nucleotides align to TRBD1. The read terminates 3 residues before the CDR3 end, so the remaining end is supplied by the germline J gene. The CDR3 consists of 14 residues. The germline CDR1 and CDR2 sequences are LNHDA and SQIVND (reference sequence). V lost 7 bases, J lost 3 bases, and 3 bases stayed unmatched.

In this sample, this clone turned up a few times. The CDR3 extends 3 residues past the end of the read, so its final part is completed from the germline J gene. The gene calls are TRBV19 and TRBJ1-5; TRBD1 is a possible D gene (6 bases). The germline V and J ends were trimmed by 3 bases and 1 base, with 7 bases remaining between them. Germline CDR1 LNHDA, CDR2 SQIVND (reference sequence). This CDR3 contains 14 residues. CDR3 in amino acids: CASSMGASNQPQHF. The sequenced part of the CDR3 DNA is TGTGCCAGTAGTATGGGGGCGAGCAATCAGCCC.

There are many counts of this clone. Coverage ceases 3 residues before the CDR3 finishes, and the germline J gene fills in the end. The rearrangement joins TRBV2 to TRBJ2-7; 10 bases map to TRBD2. The CDR3 extends over 13 amino acids. Per the germline V gene, CDR1 is SNHLY and CDR2 is FYNNEI. V shed 6 bases and J 6 bases; nucleotides not matched to a gene: 5. Partial CDR3 DNA: TGTGCCAGCAGGGAGCGGGAGGGAGGCGAG. It is translated as CASREREGGE. The full CDR3 is CASREREGGEQYF. Looking up the rest from reference TRBV2 and TRBJ2-7 gives the full variable domain: EPEVTQTPSHQVTQMGQEVILRCVPISNHLYFYWYRQILGQKVEFLVSFYNNEISEKSEIFDDQFSVERPDGSNFTLKIRSTKLEDSAMYFCASREREGGEQYFGPGTRLTVT.

This clone was observed at least ten times. The CDR3 end lies 3 residues beyond the end of the read and is filled in from the germline J gene. The chain employs TRBV30 and TRBJ2-3; D possibly uses TRBD1 or TRBD2 (5 bases each). The germline V and J ends were trimmed by 6 bases and 1 base, with 17 bases remaining between them. CDR1 and CDR2 (germline): GTSNPN, SVGIG (reference sequence). The CDR3 totals 15 residues. The covered CDR3 bases are TGTGCCTGCCATTACGTGAGGGGAGGCACAGATACG. It encodes CACHYVRGGTDT. The CDR3, in full, reads CACHYVRGGTDTQYF. Full variable domain (missing parts from reference TRBV30 and TRBJ2-3): SQTIHQWPATLVQPVGSPLSLECTVEGTSNPNLYWYRQAAGRGLQLLFYSVGIGQISSEVPQNLSASRPQDRQFILSSKKLLLSDSGFYLCACHYVRGGTDTQYFGPGTRLTVL.

The sample holds many counts of this clone. The CDR3 end falls 3 residues outside the read, so it is completed with the germline J gene. The chain recombines TRBV6-2 or TRBV6-3 with TRBJ2-7; TRBD1 matches 9 bases. Germline V gene data show CDR1 as MNHEY and CDR2 as SVGEGT. The CDR3 spans 14 residues. The V gene end was trimmed by 5 bases and the J gene end by 3 bases; junction bases not matched to a gene: 5. This CDR3 is CASSRTGEDYEQYF. The DNA read from the CDR3 is TGTGCCAGCAGTCGGACAGGGGAAGACTACGAG.

In this sample, this clone turned up many times. The observed sequence ends 3 residues before the CDR3 terminus, with the missing tail filled in from the germline J gene. The chain recombines TRBV5-1 with TRBJ1-2; possible D gene TRBD1, 6 bases. Germline assignment: CDR1 SGHRS and CDR2 YFSETQ. The V end was cut by 4 bases, the J end by 7 bases, with 20 bases between. This CDR3 region has 15 residues. CDR3 in amino acids: CASSITGSSNGGYTF. Incomplete CDR3 DNA: TGCGCCAGCAGCATAACAGGGAGTTCGAATGGTGGC.

In this sample, this clone turned up a few times. The CDR3 end lies 3 residues beyond the end of the read and is filled in from the germline J gene. The V call is TRBV6-2 or TRBV6-3, the J call TRBJ2-2; perhaps TRBD1 as D (6 bases). Per the germline V gene, CDR1 is MNHEY and CDR2 is SVGEGT. The CDR3 is 16 amino acids. V was trimmed by 5 bases and J by 4 bases, leaving 17 bases between them. The CDR3 region is CASSRSLLGGTGELFF. The covered CDR3 bases are TGTGCCAGCAGTCGGTCATTGCTAGGGGGCACCGGGGAG.

This clone was picked up many times. The read falls 3 residues short of the CDR3 end, and the missing part is taken from the germline J gene. V is TRBV5-1 and J is TRBJ2-3; D gene unclear. CDR3 length equals 11 residues. The ends were cut back, 3 bases at V and 5 bases at J, with 4 bases in the middle. Germline CDR1 and CDR2: SGHRS and YFSETQ. This CDR3 is CASSSQDTQYF. The covered CDR3 bases are TGCGCCAGCAGCTCCCAAGATACG.

Comments on this clone: The read falls 3 residues short of the CDR3 end, and the missing part is taken from the germline J gene. This chain links TRBV14 with TRBJ2-5; D is possibly TRBD2 (6 bases). CDR1 and CDR2 (germline): SGHDN, FVKESK. Between the trimmed V and J ends, which lost 2 bases and 2 bases, there was a span of 12 bases. The CDR3 has 15 residues. The CDR3 here is CASSQNRGLQETQYF. CDR3 DNA, as far as it was read: TGTGCCAGCAGCCAAAATCGAGGACTACAAGAGACC.

This clone was observed at least ten times. Read sequence stops 3 residues before the CDR3 end, and the germline J gene provides the missing end. The V gene is TRBV18, the J gene TRBJ2-7; 9 nucleotides line up with TRBD1. Germline V CDR1 and CDR2: KGHSH, LQKENI. The CDR3 is made up of 17 amino acids. The ends lost 6 bases at V and 3 bases at J; junction bases unmatched: 15. The CDR3 bases that were read are TGTGCCAGCTCCTCCCCCGGGACAGGGTTTGGTAGCTACGAG. As protein: CASSSPGTGFGSYE. The complete CDR3 sequence is CASSSPGTGFGSYEQYF.

This clone was seen many times. The read ends 3 residues before the CDR3 terminus; that terminus is restored from the germline J gene. The chain carries TRBV30 and TRBJ1-5, with a tentative D call TRBD1 (6 bases). The germline gives CDR1 GTSNPN, CDR2 SVGIG (reference sequence). V lost 2 bases and J 2 bases, leaving 7 bases between the germline ends. The CDR3 runs 13 residues. CDR3 DNA (partial): TGTGCCTGGAGTTACAGGGGCAATCAGCCC. This encodes CAWSYRGNQP. The entire CDR3 protein reads CAWSYRGNQPQHF.

Many counts were recorded for this clone. Read data end 3 residues before the CDR3 end; the end is taken from the germline J gene. The rearrangement links TRBV7-3 to TRBJ2-7; TRBD2 matches 8 bases. Germline CDR1 and CDR2: SGHTA and FQGTGA. The V segment lost 3 bases and the J segment 6 bases; nucleotides outside the gene matches: 4. The CDR3 spans 13 residues. The CDR3 bases that were read are TGTGCCAGCAGCTTCGGGGCGGGGGGCGAG. Its protein product is CASSFGAGGE. The entire CDR3 protein is CASSFGAGGEQYF. Together with reference TRBV7-3 and TRBJ2-7, the CDR3 gives the full variable domain: GAGVSQTPSNKVTEKGKYVELRCDPISGHTALYWYRQSLGQGPEFLIYFQGTGAADDSGLPNDRFFAVRPEGSVSTLKIQRTERGDSAVYLCASSFGAGGEQYFGPGTRLTVT.

This clone was seen more than once but under ten times. The CDR3 bases that were read are TGTGCCAGCAGTGACAGGGGGGCCGGAGATACG. Protein product: CASSDRGAGDT. The CDR3, in full, reads CASSDRGAGDTQYF. J is TRBJ2-3 and V is TRBV6-1; tentatively, D is TRBD1 (7 bases). With the read ending 3 residues before the CDR3 end, the germline J gene is used to fill in that end. Trimming shortened V by 3 bases and J by 5 bases, and 12 bases separated the two germline ends. CDR1 and CDR2 (germline): MNHNS, SASEGT. The CDR3 runs 14 residues.

Note on this clone: Read coverage stops 3 residues before the CDR3 terminus; the germline J gene supplies the remainder. This rearrangement joins TRBV5-8 to TRBJ2-5; 8 nucleotides align to TRBD1. J was trimmed by 3 bases and V by 2 bases; bases with no gene match: 6. The CDR3 sequence is 15 residues long. CDR1 is SGHTS and CDR2 is YDEGEE in the germline V gene. The CDR3 sequence is CASSFQRQGKETQYF. The DNA read from the CDR3 is TGTGCCAGCAGCTTCCAGAGACAGGGGAAAGAGACC. The variable domain in full, with the rest retrieved from reference TRBV5-8 and TRBJ2-5, is EAGVTQSPTHLIKTRGQQATLRCSPISGHTSVYWYQQALGLGLQFLLWYDEGEERNRGNFPPRFSGRQFPNYSSELNVNALELEDSALYLCASSFQRQGKETQYFGPGTRLLVL.

This clone occurred many times. The read is 3 residues too short to cover the CDR3 end, so that end is filled in from the germline J gene. The chain recombines TRBV29-1 with TRBJ1-2; D is possibly TRBD1 (5 bases). V lost 4 bases and J lost 7, with 13 bases in between. This CDR3 has 12 residues. Germline CDR1 SQVTM, CDR2 ANQGSEA. This CDR3 reads CSVGRGGFGYTF. CDR3 DNA (partial): TGCAGCGTTGGGCGCGGGGGGTTTGGC.

Many counts were recorded for this clone. CDR3 sequence: CASSPPLAGVDTQYF. Partial CDR3 DNA: TGTGCCAGCAGTCCACCCCTAGCGGGAGTAGATACG. V is TRBV7-9 and J is TRBJ2-3; TRBD2 matches 10 bases. The read terminates 3 residues ahead of where the CDR3 ends, so the germline J gene completes it. Unmatched junction bases numbered 8, after V lost 6 bases and J lost 5 bases. The CDR3 is 15 amino acids. Germline CDR1 SEHNR, CDR2 FQNEAQ (reference sequence). Full variable domain (outside the CDR3, taken from reference TRBV7-9 and TRBJ2-3): DTGVSQNPRHKITKRGQNVTFRCDPISEHNRLYWYRQTLGQGPEFLTYFQNEAQLEKSRLLSDRFSAERPKGSFSTLEIQRTEQGDSAMYLCASSPPLAGVDTQYFGPGTRLTVL.

This clone was counted ten times or more. The CDR3 end falls 3 residues outside the read, so it is completed with the germline J gene. The V and J genes are TRBV13 and TRBJ2-4; 9 bases are a match to TRBD2. The CDR3 length is 15 residues. The germline CDR1 and CDR2 sequences are PRHDT and FYEKMQ (reference sequence). The sequenced part of the CDR3 DNA is TGTGCCAGCAGCCCCCTTACGATAGCGGGAGCTGTT. It translates to CASSPLTIAGAV. In full, the CDR3 is CASSPLTIAGAVQYF.

This clone has at least ten counts. The sequenced fragment ends 3 residues before the CDR3 boundary, so the rest is inferred from the germline J gene. This chain uses TRBV2 with TRBJ2-3, with a tentative D call TRBD1 (7 bases). Germline assignment: CDR1 SNHLY and CDR2 FYNNEI. This CDR3 spans 15 amino acids. The germline V and J ends were trimmed by 8 bases and 2 bases, with 17 bases remaining between them. CDR3 in amino acids: CASGGTASLTDTQYF. The DNA read from the CDR3 is TGTGCCAGCGGGGGGACAGCCAGCCTCACAGATACG.

This clone has ten or more counts. The sequence runs out 3 residues before the end of the CDR3; the remainder is reconstructed from the germline J gene. This same CDR3 is encoded by further DNA sequences in the sample. The chain links TRBV5-5 to TRBJ1-2; D is uncertain. V was cut by 1 base and J by 5 bases, with 9 bases left in between. The CDR3 is made up of 13 amino acids. Germline V gene lookup returns CDR1 SGHKS and CDR2 YYEKEE (reference sequence). The CDR3 region is CASSLSGVYGYTF. The covered CDR3 bases are TGTGCCAGCAGCTTGTCCGGGGTGTATGGC.

The sample holds many counts of this clone. The CDR3 DNA, read in part, is TGTGCCAGTAGAGGTCAAAGGCAGGGTCAAGATACG. Its protein product is CASRGQRQGQDT. The full CDR3 protein is CASRGQRQGQDTQYF. The V and J genes are TRBV19 and TRBJ2-3; TRBD1 might be the D (5 bases). The read terminates 3 residues ahead of where the CDR3 ends, so the germline J gene completes it. The CDR3 sequence is 15 residues long. The germline V gene has CDR1 LNHDA and CDR2 SQIVND (reference sequence). The V and J ends lost 6 bases and 5 bases respectively, with 18 bases between them.

This clone was observed many times. The read terminates 3 residues ahead of where the CDR3 ends, so the germline J gene completes it. J is TRBJ1-1 and V is TRBV5-4; no reliable D call. This CDR3 has 14 amino acids. V was shortened by 1 base and J by 0 bases, with 7 bases between the two germline ends. Looked up from germline, CDR1 is SGHNT and CDR2 is YYREEE (reference sequence). The sequenced CDR3 bases are TGTGCCAGCAGCTTGTTGTTCGTGAACACTGAA. It specifies CASSLLFVNTE. The complete CDR3 reads CASSLLFVNTEAFF.

Concerning this clone: The CDR3 end lies 3 residues beyond the end of the read and is filled in from the germline J gene. The rearrangement links TRBV7-9 to TRBJ1-3; D is ambiguous. The CDR3 has 13 residues. The germline CDR1 and CDR2 sequences are SEHNR and FQNEAQ (reference sequence). The V and J ends lost 8 bases and 0 bases respectively, with 8 bases between them. The sequenced CDR3 bases are TGTGCCAGCGTCGGTCCCTCTGGAAACACC. Its protein is CASVGPSGNT. The entire CDR3 protein is CASVGPSGNTIYF.

The sample holds many counts of this clone. The read stops 3 residues short of the end of the CDR3; the missing end is completed from the germline J gene. This sequence joins TRBV7-6 and TRBJ2-2; 8 bases align to TRBD2. Losses at the gene ends were 7 bases for V and 0 bases for J; bases not matched to a gene: 7. The CDR3 covers 16 residues. Germline V CDR1 and CDR2: SGHVS, FNYEAQ. The CDR3 bases that were read are TGTGCCAGCACCCTATTAGCGGGGACGAACACCGGGGAG. This encodes CASTLLAGTNTGE. The complete CDR3 sequence is CASTLLAGTNTGELFF.

There are many counts of this clone. The CDR3 DNA, read in part, is TGTGCCAGCAGCCGGGAGGGGGCCTACGAG. This gives the protein CASSREGAYE. The full CDR3 reads CASSREGAYEQYF. V usage is TRBV7-2 and J usage is TRBJ2-7; the match to TRBD2 covers 8 bases. The DNA ends 3 residues before the CDR3 does, and the rest of the CDR3 is filled in from the germline J gene. Trimming cost V 5 bases and J 2 bases; bases outside gene matches: 2. There are 13 residues in the CDR3. The germline V gene has CDR1 SGHTA and CDR2 FQGNSA.

A remark on this clone: The DNA ends 3 residues before the CDR3 does, and the rest of the CDR3 is filled in from the germline J gene. This chain uses TRBV5-1 with TRBJ2-2, with TRBD1 matching 8 bases. Losses at the gene ends were 0 bases for V and 3 bases for J; bases not matched to a gene: 4. Per the germline V gene, CDR1 is SGHRS and CDR2 is YFSETQ. This CDR3 comprises 16 residues. The covered CDR3 bases are TGCGCCAGCAGCTTGGAATCAGGGGGCTACACCGGGGAG. Translation: CASSLESGGYTGE. The CDR3 in full is CASSLESGGYTGELFF. Full variable domain (missing parts from reference TRBV5-1 and TRBJ2-2): KAGVTQTPRYLIKTRGQQVTLSCSPISGHRSVSWYQQTPGQGLQFLFEYFSETQRNKGNFPGRFSGRQFSNSRSEMNVSTLELGDSALYLCASSLESGGYTGELFFGEGSRLTVL.